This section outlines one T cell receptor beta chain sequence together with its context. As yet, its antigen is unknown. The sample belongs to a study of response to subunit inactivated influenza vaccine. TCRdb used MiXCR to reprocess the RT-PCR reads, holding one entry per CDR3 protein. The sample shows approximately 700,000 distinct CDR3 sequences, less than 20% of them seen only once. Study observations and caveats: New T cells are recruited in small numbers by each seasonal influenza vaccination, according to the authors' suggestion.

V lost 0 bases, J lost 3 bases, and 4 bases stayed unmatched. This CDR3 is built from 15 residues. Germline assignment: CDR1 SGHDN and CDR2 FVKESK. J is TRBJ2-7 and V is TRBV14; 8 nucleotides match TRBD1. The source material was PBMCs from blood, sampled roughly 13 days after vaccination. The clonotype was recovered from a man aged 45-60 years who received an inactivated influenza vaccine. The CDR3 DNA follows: TGTGCCAGCAGCCAAGATTACAGGGGGGTCTACGAGCAGTACTTC. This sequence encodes CASSQDYRGVYEQYF.